Shown below are 20 T cell receptor beta chains from a single sample sequenced in a study of cytomegalovirus exposure and HLA in healthy donors. A multiplex PCR was run with 60 Vbeta primers and 13 Jbeta primers. Measured with immunoSEQ multiplex PCR; TCRdb has only the in-frame clones, and not every one. Of about 160,000 clones listed, about 75% were seen once; the top ten hold about 0.91%. The sequenced material came from PBMCs. Receptor source: a woman aged 50 to 65 in good health and CMV-seropositive.

The gene calls are TRBV2 and TRBJ1-4, with TRBD1 identical over 7 bases. Trimming took 5 bases from V and 5 from J; bases not matched to a gene: 5. Germline lookup yields CDR1 SNHLY and CDR2 FYNNEI. There are 14 residues in the CDR3. This chain's CDR3 is CASSWGQKNEKLFF. The CDR3, as DNA: TGTGCCAGCAGTTGGGGACAGAAAAATGAAAAACTGTTTTTT.

The J gene is TRBJ1-1, the V gene TRBV4-3; tentatively, D is TRBD1 (5 bases). Trimming pared 0 bases from V and 3 bases from J, leaving 8 bases between. The CDR3 is 14 residues long. Germline V gives CDR1 LGHNA, CDR2 YSLEER. The CDR3: CASSQEVGDTEAFF. For the CDR3, the DNA is TGCGCCAGCAGCCAAGAGGTAGGGGACACTGAAGCTTTCTTT.

This clone was seen more than once but under ten times. J is TRBJ1-3 and V is TRBV9, with 7 positions matching TRBD1. V lost 0 bases to trimming and J lost 3 bases; unmatched junction nucleotides: 6. Per the germline V gene, CDR1 is SGDLS and CDR2 is YYNGEE. CDR3 length: 16 residues. In DNA, the CDR3 is TGTGCCAGCAGCGTAGGTATAGGGGGCCGTGGAAACACCATATATTTT. Its protein product is CASSVGIGGRGNTIYF.

CDR3 sequence reads: CASSEWLAGGPQYF. CDR3 nucleotide sequence: TGTGCCAGCAGTGAGTGGTTAGCGGGAGGACCGCAGTACTTC. The J gene is TRBJ2-7, the V gene TRBV2, with 10 bases identical to TRBD2. V dropped 3 bases and J dropped 9; count of bases not matched to a gene: 8. This CDR3 is built from 14 residues. CDR1 SNHLY and CDR2 FYNNEI come from the germline V gene.

The chain couples TRBV6-5 to TRBJ2-1; D unresolved. The CDR3 runs to 15 residues. V dropped 0 bases and J dropped 6 bases, with 12 bases sitting between them. Germline CDR1 is MNHEY and CDR2 is SVGAGI. This chain's CDR3 is CASSYSLGPSNEQFF. CDR3 DNA sequence: TGTGCCAGCAGTTACTCACTGGGCCCTTCCAATGAGCAGTTCTTC.

This clone has just a few counts. CDR3 residues: CASSESTDQPQHF. CDR3 sequence (DNA): TGTGCCAGCAGTGAATCGACTGATCAGCCCCAGCATTTT. This sequence joins TRBV25-1 and TRBJ1-5; no clear D. Trimming pared 1 base from V and 5 bases from J, leaving 6 bases between. The germline CDR1 and CDR2 sequences are MGHDK and SYGVNS. The CDR3 runs to 13 residues.

This clone was detected only a few times. V gene TRBV7-9 combines with J gene TRBJ2-3; tentatively, D is TRBD1 (5 bases). The CDR3 is 13 amino acids. Germline V gene sequence: CDR1 SEHNR, CDR2 FQNEAQ (reference sequence). V shed 4 bases and J shed 4 bases, with 9 bases lying between them. CDR3 amino acids: CASSSTGSDTQYF. The CDR3 bases are TGTGCCAGCAGCTCCACAGGATCAGATACGCAGTATTTT.

The J gene is TRBJ2-1, the V gene TRBV9, with 9 nucleotides matching TRBD1. V lost 4 bases to trimming and J lost 1 base; unmatched junction nucleotides: 3. The germline CDR1 and CDR2 sequences are SGDLS and YYNGEE. The CDR3 covers 15 residues. CDR3 sequence (DNA): TGTGCCAGCAGCCCACAGGGGGCGTCCTACAATGAGCAGTTCTTC. Amino acids: CASSPQGASYNEQFF.

The V gene is TRBV27, the J gene TRBJ2-1; 8 bases are shared with TRBD1. The CDR3 runs 16 residues. The trim removed 6 bases at V and 2 bases at J, leaving 9 bases unmatched. The germline V gene has CDR1 MNHEY and CDR2 SMNVEV (reference sequence). CDR3 DNA: TGTGCCAGCAGATTGGGGATGGGACAGGCCTACAATGAGCAGTTCTTC. It specifies CASRLGMGQAYNEQFF.

V usage is TRBV6-1 and J usage is TRBJ1-5; D is uncertain. Trimming pared 7 bases from V and 1 base from J, leaving 11 bases between. CDR1 is MNHNS, CDR2 SASEGT, per germline. The CDR3 length is 14 residues. The CDR3 sequence: CASKADLSNQPQHF. For the CDR3, the DNA is TGTGCCAGCAAAGCGGACCTAAGCAATCAGCCCCAGCATTTT.

As for this clone: Other DNA sequences in the same sample also yield this CDR3. The chain links TRBV7-2 to TRBJ1-1; 8 bases line up with TRBD1. CDR3 size: 14 residues. Germline CDR1 is SGHTA and CDR2 is FQGNSA. Trimming took 6 bases from V and 8 from J; bases not matched to a gene: 11. CDR3 region: CASSKDRVVTEAFF. The CDR3 DNA is TGTGCCAGCAGTAAGGACAGGGTAGTAACCGAAGCTTTCTTT.

The chain joins TRBV11-2 to TRBJ2-7; 7 bases are shared with TRBD1. J gave up 3 bases and V 4 bases, and 12 bases lay outside the gene matches. The CDR3 is made up of 16 amino acids. Germline V gene sequence: CDR1 SGHAT, CDR2 FQNNGV. In nucleotides, the CDR3 is TGTGCCAGCAGCTATACCCCGGGACAGAGAAGCTACGAGCAGTACTTC. As protein: CASSYTPGQRSYEQYF.

Only a few counts were recorded for this clone. The chain joins TRBV6-1 to TRBJ1-4; TRBD1 matches 8 bases. V shed 8 bases and J 6 bases; nucleotides not matched to a gene: 11. Germline values: CDR1 MNHNS, CDR2 SASEGT. This CDR3 spans 15 amino acids. The DNA for the CDR3 is TGTGCCAGCGGACTTCAGGGGGCGCGGTATGAAAAACTGTTTTTT. The encoded protein is CASGLQGARYEKLFF.

The gene calls are TRBV28 and TRBJ2-7; 10 positions agree with TRBD2. J lost 6 bases, V lost 8 bases, and 10 bases had no gene match. The CDR3 is made up of 14 amino acids. CDR1 MDHEN and CDR2 SYDVKM come from the germline V gene. CDR3 in DNA: TGTGCCAGCTCCTCCGGGACTAGCGCCACCGAGCAGTACTTC. This encodes CASSSGTSATEQYF.

This chain connects TRBV5-6 to TRBJ2-3, with 10 bases that match TRBD2. The junction had 4 bases not matched to a gene; V was cut back by 0 bases and J by 9 bases. Per germline, CDR1 SGHDT and CDR2 YYEEEE. This CDR3 has 14 amino acids. The CDR3 reads CASSLVAGGPTQYF. DNA of the CDR3: TGTGCCAGCAGCTTGGTAGCGGGGGGACCAACGCAGTATTTT.

The V call is TRBV4-1, the J call TRBJ1-2, with D unresolved. Per the germline V gene, CDR1 is MGHRA and CDR2 is YSYEKL. The CDR3 runs 11 residues. V lost 4 bases, J lost 8 bases, and 8 bases lay in between. CDR3 bases: TGCGCCAGCAGCCCCGGTTACGGCTACACCTTC. This codes for CASSPGYGYTF.

This chain links TRBV27 with TRBJ1-5; a possible D gene is TRBD1 (6 bases). The CDR3 runs 12 residues. The V gene's germline CDR1 is MNHEY and CDR2 SMNVEV (reference sequence). The V end was cut by 4 bases, the J end by 6 bases, with 7 bases between. The CDR3 DNA follows: TGTGCCAGCAGTTCAGGGGTTCAGCCCCAGCATTTT. As protein: CASSSGVQPQHF.

This chain links TRBV11-2 with TRBJ2-7, with 11 bases that match TRBD1. J lost 3 bases, V lost 5 bases, and 6 bases had no gene match. Germline-derived CDR1 and CDR2 are SGHAT and FQNNGV. The CDR3 is 15 amino acids. The CDR3 loop is CASSRDRGAVYEQYF. The CDR3 region has the DNA TGTGCCAGCAGCCGGGACAGGGGGGCCGTCTACGAGCAGTACTTC.

CDR3 protein: CATSRGTMAGEKLFF. CDR3 in DNA: TGTGCCACCAGCAGAGGTACTATGGCGGGCGAAAAACTGTTTTTT. This chain links TRBV15 with TRBJ1-4; no clear D gene. The CDR3 consists of 15 residues. Looked up from germline, CDR1 is LNHNV and CDR2 is YYDKDF (reference sequence). V was clipped by 1 base and J by 8 bases, with 14 bases between them.

The chain has TRBV6-5 and TRBJ1-1, with TRBD1 as a possible D gene (6 bases). CDR1 is MNHEY, CDR2 SVGAGI, per germline. Trimming cost V 4 bases and J 1 base, with 13 bases left between them. The CDR3 is 15 amino acids. CDR3 amino acids: CASSFAETGNTEAFF. In DNA form, the CDR3 reads TGTGCCAGCAGTTTCGCCGAGACAGGGAACACTGAAGCTTTCTTT.